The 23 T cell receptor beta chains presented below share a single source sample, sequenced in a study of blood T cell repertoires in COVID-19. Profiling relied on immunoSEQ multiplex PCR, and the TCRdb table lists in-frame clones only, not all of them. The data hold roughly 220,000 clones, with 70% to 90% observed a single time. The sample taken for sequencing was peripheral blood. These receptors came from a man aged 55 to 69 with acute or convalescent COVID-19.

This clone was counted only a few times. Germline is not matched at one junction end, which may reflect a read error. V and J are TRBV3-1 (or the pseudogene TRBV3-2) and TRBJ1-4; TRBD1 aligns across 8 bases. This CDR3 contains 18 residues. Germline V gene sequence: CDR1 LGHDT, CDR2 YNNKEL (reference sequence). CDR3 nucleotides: TGTGCCAGCACCCAAACAGGGGGGCGCCCCAGAAGTAATGAAAAACTGTTTTTT. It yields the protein CASTQTGGRPRSNEKLFF.

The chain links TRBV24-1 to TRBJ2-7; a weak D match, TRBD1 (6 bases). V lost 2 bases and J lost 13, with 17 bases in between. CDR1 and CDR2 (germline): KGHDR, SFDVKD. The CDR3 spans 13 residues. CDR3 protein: CATSDSQGQSLYF. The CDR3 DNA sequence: TGTGCCACCAGTGATTCCCAAGGACAGAGCTTATACTTC.

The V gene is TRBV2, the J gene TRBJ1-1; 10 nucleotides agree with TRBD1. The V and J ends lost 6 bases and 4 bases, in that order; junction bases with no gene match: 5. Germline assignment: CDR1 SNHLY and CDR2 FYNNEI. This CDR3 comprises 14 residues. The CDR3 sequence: CASRRDRGFTEAFF. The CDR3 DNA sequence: TGTGCCAGCAGACGGGACAGGGGTTTCACTGAAGCTTTCTTT.

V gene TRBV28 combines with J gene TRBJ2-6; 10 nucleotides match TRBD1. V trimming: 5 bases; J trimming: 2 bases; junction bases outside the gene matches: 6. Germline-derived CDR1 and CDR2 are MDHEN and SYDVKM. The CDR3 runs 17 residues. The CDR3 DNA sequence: TGTGCCAGCAGTAGCGGGACAGGGGTGGCTGGGGCCAACGTCCTGACTTTC. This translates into CASSSGTGVAGANVLTF.

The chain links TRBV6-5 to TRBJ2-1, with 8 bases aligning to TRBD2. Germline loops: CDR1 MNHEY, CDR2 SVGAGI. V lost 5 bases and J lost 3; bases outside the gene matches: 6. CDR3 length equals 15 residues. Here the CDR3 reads CASSPLAGGYNEQFF. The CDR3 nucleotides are TGTGCCAGCAGTCCACTCGCGGGGGGCTACAATGAGCAGTTCTTC.

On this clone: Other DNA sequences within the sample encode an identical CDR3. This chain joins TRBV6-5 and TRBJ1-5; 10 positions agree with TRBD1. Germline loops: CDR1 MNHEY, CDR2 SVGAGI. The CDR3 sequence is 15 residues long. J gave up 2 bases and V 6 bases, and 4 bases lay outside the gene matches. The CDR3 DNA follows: TGTGCCAGCAGAGAGACAGGGGGCCGCAATCAGCCCCAGCATTTT. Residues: CASRETGGRNQPQHF.

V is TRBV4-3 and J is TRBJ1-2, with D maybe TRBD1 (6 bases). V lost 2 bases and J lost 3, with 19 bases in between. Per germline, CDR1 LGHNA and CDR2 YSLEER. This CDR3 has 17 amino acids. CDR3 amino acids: CASSQPLPRGAHYGYTF. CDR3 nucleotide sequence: TGCGCCAGCAGCCAACCCCTTCCCAGGGGAGCCCACTATGGCTACACCTTC.

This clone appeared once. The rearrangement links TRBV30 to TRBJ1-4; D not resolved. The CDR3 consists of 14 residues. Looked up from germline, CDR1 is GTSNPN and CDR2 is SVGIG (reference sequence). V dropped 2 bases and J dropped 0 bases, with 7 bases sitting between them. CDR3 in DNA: TGTGCCTGGAGTATCAGTGCAACTAATGAAAAACTGTTTTTT. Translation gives CAWSISATNEKLFF. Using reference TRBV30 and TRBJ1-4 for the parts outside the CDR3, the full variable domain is SQTIHQWPATLVQPVGSPLSLECTVEGTSNPNLYWYRQAAGRGLQLLFYSVGIGQISSEVPQNLSASRPQDRQFILSSKKLLLSDSGFYLCAWSISATNEKLFFGSGTQLSVL.

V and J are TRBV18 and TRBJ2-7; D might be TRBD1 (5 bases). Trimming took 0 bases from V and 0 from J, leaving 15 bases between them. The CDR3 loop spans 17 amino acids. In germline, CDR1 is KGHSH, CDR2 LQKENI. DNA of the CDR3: TGTGCCAGCTCACCACCCAACCAGGGAAAAGTCTCCTACGAGCAGTACTTC. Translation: CASSPPNQGKVSYEQYF.

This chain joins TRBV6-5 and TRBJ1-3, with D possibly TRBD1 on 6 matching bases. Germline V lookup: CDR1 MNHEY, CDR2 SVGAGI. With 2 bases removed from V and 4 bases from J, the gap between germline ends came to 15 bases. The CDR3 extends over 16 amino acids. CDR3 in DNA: TGTGCCAGCAGTTACAGCGGGGGCGCGGGGGGAAACACCATATATTTT. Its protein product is CASSYSGGAGGNTIYF.

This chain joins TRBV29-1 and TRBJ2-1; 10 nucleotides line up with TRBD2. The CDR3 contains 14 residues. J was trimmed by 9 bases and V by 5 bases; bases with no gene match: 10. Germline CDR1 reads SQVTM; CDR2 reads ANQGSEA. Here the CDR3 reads CSVTGTSVGGEQFF. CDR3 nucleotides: TGCAGCGTTACCGGGACTAGCGTGGGGGGTGAGCAGTTCTTC.

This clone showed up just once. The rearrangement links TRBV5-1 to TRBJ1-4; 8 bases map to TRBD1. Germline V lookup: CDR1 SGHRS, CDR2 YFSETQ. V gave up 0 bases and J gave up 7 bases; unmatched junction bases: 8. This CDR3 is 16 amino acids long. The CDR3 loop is CASSLGQGAQGEKLFF. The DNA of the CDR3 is TGCGCCAGCAGCTTGGGGCAGGGGGCGCAGGGTGAAAAACTGTTTTTT.

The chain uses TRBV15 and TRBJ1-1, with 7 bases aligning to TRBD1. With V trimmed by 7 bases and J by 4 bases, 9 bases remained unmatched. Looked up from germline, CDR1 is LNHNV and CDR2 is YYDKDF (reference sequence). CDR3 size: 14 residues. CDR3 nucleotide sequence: TGTGCCACCAACACCGGGACAGAGGGCACTGAAGCTTTCTTT. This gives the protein CATNTGTEGTEAFF. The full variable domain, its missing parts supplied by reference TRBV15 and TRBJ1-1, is DAMVIQNPRYQVTQFGKPVTLSCSQTLNHNVMYWYQQKSSQAPKLLFHYYDKDFNNEADTPDNFQSRRPNTSFCFLDIRSPGLGDTAMYLCATNTGTEGTEAFFGQGTRLTVV.

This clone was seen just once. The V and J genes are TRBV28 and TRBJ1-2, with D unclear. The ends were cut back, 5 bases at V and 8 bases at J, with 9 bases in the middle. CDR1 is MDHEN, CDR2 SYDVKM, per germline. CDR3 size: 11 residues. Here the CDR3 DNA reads TGTGCCAGCAGTACGACGGGGGGCTACACCTTC. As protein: CASSTTGGYTF.

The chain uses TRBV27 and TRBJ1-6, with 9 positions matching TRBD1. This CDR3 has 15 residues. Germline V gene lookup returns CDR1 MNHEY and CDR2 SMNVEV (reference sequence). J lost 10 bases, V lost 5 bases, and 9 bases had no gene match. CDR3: CASSMTRDRVSPLHF. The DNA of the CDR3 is TGTGCCAGCAGTATGACCCGGGACAGGGTCTCACCCCTCCACTTT.

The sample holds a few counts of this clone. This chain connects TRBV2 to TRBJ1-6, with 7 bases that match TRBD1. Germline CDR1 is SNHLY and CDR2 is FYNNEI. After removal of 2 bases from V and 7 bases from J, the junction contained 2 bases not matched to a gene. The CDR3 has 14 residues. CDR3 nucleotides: TGTGCCAGCAGTGAACAGGGGGGAAATTCACCCCTCCACTTT. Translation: CASSEQGGNSPLHF.

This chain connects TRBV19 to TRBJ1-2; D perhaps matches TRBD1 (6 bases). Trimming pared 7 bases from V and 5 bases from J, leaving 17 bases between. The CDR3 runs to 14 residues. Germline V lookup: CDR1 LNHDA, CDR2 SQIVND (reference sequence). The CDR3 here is CASTPDSQRYGYTF. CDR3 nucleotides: TGTGCCAGTACCCCGGACAGCCAAAGGTATGGCTACACCTTC.

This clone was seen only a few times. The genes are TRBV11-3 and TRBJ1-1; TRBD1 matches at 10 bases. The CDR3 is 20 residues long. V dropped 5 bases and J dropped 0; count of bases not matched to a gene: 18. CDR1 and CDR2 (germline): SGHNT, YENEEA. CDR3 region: CASSPNGTGESICLNTEAFF. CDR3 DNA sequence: TGTGCCAGCAGCCCGAACGGGACAGGGGAGTCGATTTGTTTGAACACTGAAGCTTTCTTT.

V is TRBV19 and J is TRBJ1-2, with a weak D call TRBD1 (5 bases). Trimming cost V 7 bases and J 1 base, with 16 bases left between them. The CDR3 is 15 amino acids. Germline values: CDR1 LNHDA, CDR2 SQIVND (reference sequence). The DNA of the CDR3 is TGTGCCAGTACCCCAGGGCGGCAATATAACTATGGCTACACCTTC. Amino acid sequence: CASTPGRQYNYGYTF.

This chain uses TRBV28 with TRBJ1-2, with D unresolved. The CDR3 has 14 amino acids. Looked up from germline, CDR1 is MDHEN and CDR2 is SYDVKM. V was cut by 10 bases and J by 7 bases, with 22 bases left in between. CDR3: CATTPPGFGIGYTF. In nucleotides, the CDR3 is TGTGCCACCACCCCGCCCGGGTTCGGAATTGGCTACACCTTC.

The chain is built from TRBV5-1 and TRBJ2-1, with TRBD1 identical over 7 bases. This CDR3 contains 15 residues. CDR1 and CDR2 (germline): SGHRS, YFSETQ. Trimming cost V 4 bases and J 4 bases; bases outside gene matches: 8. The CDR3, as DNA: TGCGCCAGCAGCCCCCAGACAGGGCAGTACAATGAGCAGTTCTTC. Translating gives CASSPQTGQYNEQFF.

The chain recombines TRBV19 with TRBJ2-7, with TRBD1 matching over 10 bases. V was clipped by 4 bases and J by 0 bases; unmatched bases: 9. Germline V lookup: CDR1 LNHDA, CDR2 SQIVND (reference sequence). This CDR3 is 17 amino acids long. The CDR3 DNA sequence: TGTGCCAGTAGTAATTGGACAGGGGGAATGGGCTCCTACGAGCAGTACTTC. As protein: CASSNWTGGMGSYEQYF.

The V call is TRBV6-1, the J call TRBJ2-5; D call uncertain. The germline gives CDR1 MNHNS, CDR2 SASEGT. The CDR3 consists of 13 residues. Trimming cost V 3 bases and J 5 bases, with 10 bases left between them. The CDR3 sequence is CASSDVQAETQYF. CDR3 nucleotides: TGTGCCAGCAGTGACGTTCAAGCCGAGACCCAGTACTTC.